The 17 T cell receptor beta chains below were found in one sample sequenced in a study of liver allograft versus peripheral blood T cells. Study-wide background: Recipients' peripheral blood served as the comparator for T cell receptor repertoires in transplanted livers.

TCRdb reanalysed the reads using MiXCR and keeps one entry per CDR3 protein. The sample has 3,000 to 4,000 distinct CDR3 sequences; 15% are singletons. The receptors derive from a human patient who had a liver transplant. Among the T cells, some may be from the graft donor.

The rearrangement links TRBV5-1 to TRBJ2-1, with 13 bases lining up with TRBD2. Trimming cost V 5 bases and J 0 bases; bases outside gene matches: 8. Germline CDR1 reads SGHRS; CDR2 reads YFSETQ. The CDR3 has 18 amino acids. The CDR3 here is CASRAGTSGIFSYNEQFF. CDR3 coding DNA: TGCGCCAGCAGGGCCGGGACTAGCGGGATCTTCTCCTACAATGAGCAGTTCTTC.

V is TRBV27 and J is TRBJ2-7; 10 nucleotides match TRBD2. The CDR3 sequence is 14 residues long. From germline, CDR1 is MNHEY and CDR2 SMNVEV (reference sequence). The junction had 3 bases not matched to a gene; V was cut back by 3 bases and J by 4 bases. In DNA form, the CDR3 reads TGTGCCAGCAGTTTCCGGACTAGCGGATACGAGCAGTACTTC. This encodes CASSFRTSGYEQYF.

This clonotype was seen only a few times. CDR3 region: CASSLQDGYEQYF. CDR3 nucleotides: TGTGCCAGCAGTTTACAGGACGGTTACGAGCAGTACTTC. The genes are TRBV27 and TRBJ2-7; no clear D. The CDR3 spans 13 residues. Per the germline V gene, CDR1 is MNHEY and CDR2 is SMNVEV (reference sequence). The germline V and J ends were trimmed by 2 bases and 4 bases, with 9 bases remaining between them.

By sample share, this clonotype is medium-sized. The V call is TRBV6-5, the J call TRBJ2-7, with 9 bases identical to TRBD1. CDR1 is MNHEY, CDR2 SVGAGI, per germline. The CDR3 is 17 residues long. The V and J ends lost 2 bases and 7 bases, in that order; junction bases with no gene match: 15. This CDR3 reads CASSYPRSPGQGLEQYF. The CDR3 DNA reads TGTGCCAGCAGTTACCCACGATCGCCGGGACAGGGTCTAGAGCAGTACTTC.

This clonotype appeared a few times. The chain employs TRBV20-1 and TRBJ2-3; D uncertain. In germline, CDR1 is DFQATT, CDR2 SNEGSKA (reference sequence). The CDR3 has 13 residues. V dropped 5 bases and J dropped 0 bases, with 9 bases sitting between them. In DNA, the CDR3 is TGCAGTGCTCCCCAGCACAGCACAGATACGCAGTATTTT. Its translation: CSAPQHSTDTQYF.

As to this clonotype: The likely explanation is a read error, given a far larger clone one base away. V and J are TRBV6-5 and TRBJ1-5, with D tentatively TRBD1 (5 bases). The CDR3 is 14 residues long. CDR1 MNHEY and CDR2 SVGAGI come from the germline V gene. The DNA of the CDR3 is TGTGTCAGCACCAGGGAACTTCCCCCTCAGCCCCAGCATTTT. Translating gives CVSTRELPPQPQHF.

By its share, this clonotype is medium-sized. The V call is TRBV6-1, the J call TRBJ2-7; TRBD2 matches 7 bases. V shed 4 bases and J 2 bases; nucleotides not matched to a gene: 8. In germline, CDR1 is MNHNS, CDR2 SASEGT. The CDR3 spans 15 residues. CDR3 sequence (DNA): TGTGCCAGCAGTGGTGGGTCGGGGGGTACCTACGAGCAGTACTTC. Its translation: CASSGGSGGTYEQYF.

With respect to this clonotype: With only one base between it and a far larger clone, this is likely a read error. V and J are TRBV6-2 or TRBV6-3 and TRBJ2-6; D ambiguous. Germline V gene sequence: CDR1 MNHEY, CDR2 SVGEGT. Deletions cut 5 bases from V and 1 base from J, with 6 bases between. CDR3 length: 14 amino acids. The CDR3 bases are TGTGCCAGCAGTCCCGGTTCTGGGGCCAACGTCCTGACTTTC. Translating it yields CASSPGSGANVLTF.

By share, this clonotype ranks as medium-sized. The V gene is TRBV18, the J gene TRBJ2-7, with 7 bases matching TRBD1. V shed 3 bases and J 6 bases; nucleotides not matched to a gene: 20. Germline V lookup: CDR1 KGHSH, CDR2 LQKENI. The CDR3 consists of 18 residues. CDR3 coding DNA: TGTGCCAGCTCACCCGGCGGACAGGCAGGAACTTCAAGCACCGAGCAGTACTTC. Amino acid sequence: CASSPGGQAGTSSTEQYF.

By frequency in the sample, this clonotype is medium-sized. The chain joins TRBV19 to TRBJ1-3, with D possibly being TRBD1 (5 bases). Trimming took off 3 bases at V and 8 bases at J, with 14 bases between the two ends. The CDR3 has 14 residues. Germline loops: CDR1 LNHDA, CDR2 SQIVND (reference sequence). CDR3 sequence (DNA): TGTGCCAGTAGTATTCCGGGGGTGGCGGACACCATATATTTT. Its protein is CASSIPGVADTIYF.

This clonotype was recorded a few times. The chain carries TRBV3-1 and TRBJ2-2; D gene unclear. Per germline, CDR1 LGHDT and CDR2 YNNKEL (reference sequence). The CDR3 is 15 amino acids. V gave up 1 base and J gave up 7 bases, with 13 bases separating them. CDR3 in amino acids: CASSQVLLDGGELFF. The CDR3 DNA reads TGTGCCAGCAGCCAAGTCCTGCTAGATGGCGGGGAGCTGTTTTTT. Full variable domain (outside the CDR3, taken from reference TRBV3-1 and TRBJ2-2): DTAVSQTPKYLVTQMGNDKSIKCEQNLGHDTMYWYKQDSKKFLKIMFSYNNKELIINETVPNRFSPKSPDKAHLNLHINSLELGDSAVYFCASSQVLLDGGELFFGEGSRLTVL.

This clonotype rates as medium-sized (0.01 to 0.1%). The chain recombines TRBV19 with TRBJ1-5; 11 bases agree with TRBD1. This CDR3 spans 16 amino acids. CDR1 and CDR2 from the germline V gene are LNHDA and SQIVND (reference sequence). Trimming at V came to 5 bases and at J to 2 bases, leaving 5 bases not matched to a gene. The CDR3 is CASSFRTGGGNQPQHF. Here the CDR3 DNA reads TGTGCCAGTAGTTTCAGGACAGGGGGCGGCAATCAGCCCCAGCATTTT.

This clonotype counts as medium-sized. The rearrangement uses TRBV6-2 or TRBV6-3 and TRBJ1-3; D is perhaps TRBD1 (5 bases). CDR3 length: 15 amino acids. The germline V and J ends were trimmed by 6 bases and 2 bases, with 14 bases remaining between them. Germline CDR1 MNHEY, CDR2 SVGEGT. CDR3 amino acids: CASSRGPGAGNTIYF. In nucleotides, the CDR3 is TGTGCCAGCAGCCGGGGACCCGGAGCTGGAAACACCATATATTTT.

This rearrangement joins TRBV20-1 to TRBJ2-7, with 7 bases that match TRBD2. Germline CDR1 is DFQATT and CDR2 is SNEGSKA (reference sequence). J was trimmed by 1 base and V by 5 bases; bases with no gene match: 11. This CDR3 is built from 15 residues. CDR3 nucleotides: TGCAGTGCTGCCACCCCCCGCGGGAGTTCCTACGAGCAGTACTTC. This encodes CSAATPRGSSYEQYF.

This clonotype counts as medium-sized. The CDR3 protein is CASSSQGTPGYTF. The CDR3 coding sequence is TGTGCCAGCTCATCCCAAGGGACGCCTGGCTACACCTTC. The gene calls are TRBV18 and TRBJ1-2, with a possible D match to TRBD1 (5 bases). V was pared by 5 bases and J by 7 bases, with 14 bases between. CDR3 length equals 13 residues. From germline, CDR1 is KGHSH and CDR2 LQKENI.

This clonotype has a count of ten or more. This rearrangement joins TRBV13 to TRBJ2-5; 9 bases match TRBD2. From germline, CDR1 is PRHDT and CDR2 FYEKMQ (reference sequence). This CDR3 is built from 16 residues. With 5 bases clipped from V and 2 bases from J, the junction kept 9 bases outside the gene matches. CDR3 loop: CASSPPASGVQETQYF. The CDR3 region has the DNA TGTGCCAGCAGCCCCCCAGCTAGCGGGGTGCAAGAGACCCAGTACTTC.

This clonotype came up a few times. The J gene is TRBJ2-7, the V gene TRBV6-9; 14 bases match TRBD2. This CDR3 spans 18 amino acids. Trimming at V came to 2 bases and at J to 4 bases, leaving 10 bases not matched to a gene. Germline CDR1 MNHGY, CDR2 SVAAGI. The CDR3 coding sequence is TGTGCCAGCAGTTATACCGGGACTAGCGGGAGCGAGTATTACGAGCAGTACTTC. Its translation: CASSYTGTSGSEYYEQYF.